This T cell receptor (beta chain) was sequenced during a study of regulatory T cells in long-lasting Graves disease. The CDR3 totals 16 residues. J was trimmed by 2 bases and V by 5 bases; bases with no gene match: 7. Germline CDR1 SNHLY, CDR2 FYNNEI. This clonotype has at least ten counts. Library construction for TCR beta used iRepertoire HTBI primers and Arm-PCR of CDR3 regions. TCRdb reprocessed the multiplex PCR reads via MiXCR and lists one record per CDR3 protein. Among 300,000 to 400,000 distinct CDR3 sequences, over 15% were seen once, and the ten largest hold 25% to 30%. The sample's time point: newly diagnosed GD, antithyroid drugs for less than 3 months. Construction of the TCR library relied on RNA isolated from PBMCs. It was American Thyroid Association guidelines that determined Graves' disease diagnosis. In addition, the sample was reused for a study of T cells in Graves' hyperthyroidism and ophthalmopathy.

This receptor was identified in a man aged 35 to 55 with Graves disease. V gene TRBV2 combines with J gene TRBJ1-5; 9 bases line up with TRBD1. The material sequenced was peripheral blood mononuclear cells (PBMCs), taken at new diagnosis, from a patient treated with antithyroid drugs. The CDR3 here is CASSTRTGVGNQPQHF. CDR3 in DNA: TGTGCCAGCAGTACCCGGACAGGGGTCGGCAATCAGCCCCAGCATTTT.